This TCR beta chain appears in the sequencing data of a study of HIV-infected patients and healthy controls. This clonotype was counted ten times or more. The germline gene is not matched at one end of the junction; a read error may be the cause. TCRdb used MiXCR to reprocess the 5' RACE reads, holding one entry per CDR3 protein. Seen here are tens of thousands of distinct CDR3 sequences, about 19% observed once, and the top ten hold under 1.5%. The CDR3 sequence is 14 residues long. CDR1 is SGDLS and CDR2 is YYNGEE in the germline V gene. This TCR was recovered from a human donor in good health. The chain is built from TRBV9 and TRBJ1-6; D not certain. The sequenced material came from CD4+ T cells from blood. CDR3 in amino acids: CASSVQVENSALHF. As DNA, the CDR3 is TGTGCCAGCAGCGTACAGGTTGAGAATTCAGCCCTCCACTTT. The full variable domain, in which reference TRBV9 and TRBJ1-6 provide the parts outside the CDR3, is DSGVTQTPKHLITATGQRVTLRCSPRSGDLSVYWYQQSLDQGLQFLIQYYNGEERAKGNILERFSAQQFPDLHSELNLSSLELGDSALYFCASSVQVENSALHFGNGTRLTVT.